One sample yielded the 28 T cell receptor beta chains listed below, sequenced in a study of T cell clonality in common variable immunodeficiency. Study findings and constraints: Fewer deletions and N-nucleotide insertions were reportedly seen in common variable immunodeficiency TCR beta sequences.

Method: immunoSEQ multiplex PCR; TCRdb's copy keeps in-frame clones and lacks some. Listed for the sample are about 12,000 clones, none seen a single time. The antigens of these receptors remain unknown. The sample taken for sequencing was peripheral blood mononuclear cells. Receptors originate from a human donor with common variable immunodeficiency.

Details on this clone: Read data end 3 residues before the CDR3 end; the end is taken from the germline J gene. The V call is TRBV30, the J call TRBJ2-7; TRBD1 aligns across 7 bases. The trim removed 5 bases at V and 0 bases at J, leaving 7 bases unmatched. The germline V gene has CDR1 GTSNPN and CDR2 SVGIG (reference sequence). The CDR3 is 14 residues long. The CDR3 here is CAWQPGQSSYEQYF. The covered CDR3 bases are TGTGCCTGGCAACCGGGACAGAGCTCCTACGAG.

This clone turned up a few times. The CDR3 extends 3 residues past the end of the read, so its final part is completed from the germline J gene. This chain joins TRBV11-2 and TRBJ2-7; no firm D call. Germline lookup yields CDR1 SGHAT and CDR2 FQNNGV. The CDR3 runs to 14 residues. V lost 5 bases and J lost 3, with 14 bases in between. The CDR3 reads CASSPYSSLYEQYF. CDR3 DNA, as far as it was read: TGTGCCAGCAGCCCGTACTCGAGTCTCTACGAG.

As to this clone: The CDR3 end is not reached by the read, which stops 3 residues before it; the germline J gene fills it in. The gene calls are TRBV5-1 and TRBJ2-5; no definite D call. The CDR3 contains 11 residues. V gave up 5 bases and J gave up 3 bases, with 5 bases separating them. Germline assignment: CDR1 SGHRS and CDR2 YFSETQ. The CDR3 loop reads CASRFEETQYF. CDR3 bases read: TGCGCCAGCAGGTTCGAAGAGACC.

Concerning this clone: The read stops 3 residues short of the end of the CDR3; the missing end is completed from the germline J gene. V gene TRBV19 combines with J gene TRBJ1-4; D uncertain. CDR1 and CDR2 from the germline V gene are LNHDA and SQIVND (reference sequence). V was shortened by 5 bases and J by 6 bases, with 10 bases between the two germline ends. This CDR3 region has 13 residues. This chain's CDR3 is CASSRGLDEKLFF. The covered CDR3 bases are TGTGCCAGTAGTCGGGGTTTAGATGAAAAA.

A remark on this clone: The missing CDR3 end, 3 residues past where the read stops, is filled in from the germline J gene. V is TRBV7-9 and J is TRBJ2-1, with D uncertain. The CDR3 has 12 amino acids. V was shortened by 2 bases and J by 8 bases, with 7 bases between the two germline ends. Per the germline V gene, CDR1 is SEHNR and CDR2 is FQNEAQ (reference sequence). Partial CDR3 DNA: TGTGCCAGCAGCTTAAAGATAGATGAG. As protein: CASSLKIDE. The complete CDR3 reads CASSLKIDEQFF.

Remarks on this clone: The read stops 3 residues short of the end of the CDR3; the missing end is completed from the germline J gene. The V call is TRBV6-2 or TRBV6-3, the J call TRBJ2-1, with D perhaps TRBD2 (6 bases). The CDR3 is made up of 17 amino acids. The germline CDR1 and CDR2 sequences are MNHEY and SVGEGT. V lost 6 bases and J lost 0, with 18 bases in between. CDR3 residues: CASSPVPGLSSYNEQFF. Partial CDR3 DNA: TGTGCCAGCAGCCCCGTGCCGGGACTGAGCTCCTACAATGAG.

As for this clone: Read data end 3 residues before the CDR3 end; the end is taken from the germline J gene. V usage is TRBV29-1 and J usage is TRBJ1-5; 9 nucleotides align to TRBD1. CDR3 length: 14 residues. Unmatched junction bases numbered 4, after V lost 7 bases and J lost 0 bases. Germline V gives CDR1 SQVTM, CDR2 ANQGSEA. The chain's CDR3 is CSAGTGNSNQPQHF. The covered CDR3 bases are TGCAGCGCCGGGACAGGGAATAGCAATCAGCCC.

Within the sample, this clone is medium-sized (0.01 to 0.1%). CDR3 in amino acids: CASSQVKNTGELFF. The sequenced part of the CDR3 DNA is TGTGCCAGCAGCCAAGTTAAGAACACCGGGGAG. This chain connects TRBV3-1 (or the pseudogene TRBV3-2) to TRBJ2-2, with D hard to call. The CDR3 end lies 3 residues beyond the end of the read and is filled in from the germline J gene. The CDR3 has 14 amino acids. Trimming cost V 1 base and J 1 base, with 4 bases left between them. Germline CDR1 is LGHDT and CDR2 is YNNKEL (reference sequence).

The CDR3 loop reads CASSLHSYEQYF. The sequenced part of the CDR3 DNA is TGTGCCAGCAGCTTACACTCCTACGAG. The J gene is TRBJ2-7, the V gene TRBV7-9, with no clear D. The read is 3 residues too short to cover the CDR3 end, so that end is filled in from the germline J gene. Germline loops: CDR1 SEHNR, CDR2 FQNEAQ (reference sequence). V was shortened by 2 bases and J by 0 bases, with 2 bases between the two germline ends. The CDR3 is 12 residues long.

As concerns this clone: The read ends 3 residues before the CDR3 terminus; that terminus is restored from the germline J gene. This rearrangement joins TRBV30 to TRBJ2-7; 8 bases align to TRBD2. The germline V gene encodes CDR1 GTSNPN and CDR2 SVGIG (reference sequence). The CDR3 sequence is 13 residues long. Trimming removed 5 bases from V and 3 bases from J; junction bases left unmatched: 6. CDR3 in amino acids: CAWVVGGGYEQYF. The sequenced part of the CDR3 DNA is TGTGCCTGGGTAGTCGGGGGGGGCTACGAG.

This clone was seen a handful of times. The CDR3 extends 3 residues past the end of the read, so its final part is completed from the germline J gene. The J gene is TRBJ2-7, the V gene TRBV2; 9 bases fit TRBD1. Germline CDR1 reads SNHLY; CDR2 reads FYNNEI. V was pared by 11 bases and J by 6 bases, with 14 bases of the junction left unmatched. This CDR3 has 14 amino acids. CDR3 in amino acids: CAGDKTGTGTEQYF. Incomplete CDR3 DNA: TGTGCCGGAGACAAAACCGGGACAGGGACCGAG.

As concerns this clone: The read gets to within 3 residues of the CDR3 end, and the germline J gene fills in the rest. This chain links TRBV5-5 with TRBJ1-1, with D hard to call. V was trimmed by 0 bases and J by 0 bases, leaving 6 bases between them. Germline CDR1 is SGHKS and CDR2 is YYEKEE (reference sequence). CDR3 length: 14 amino acids. CDR3 amino acids: CASSLAHLNTEAFF. CDR3 bases read: TGTGCCAGCAGCTTGGCCCACTTGAACACTGAA.

Many counts were recorded for this clone. The read stops 3 residues short of the end of the CDR3; the missing end is completed from the germline J gene. This chain uses TRBV29-1 with TRBJ1-1; D unresolved. The germline V gene encodes CDR1 SQVTM and CDR2 ANQGSEA. Trimming removed 4 bases at V and 4 bases at J, with 16 bases between. This CDR3 has 14 residues. Incomplete CDR3 DNA: TGCAGCGTTGTAGGTCGGTCGGGGAGCACTGAA. Protein product: CSVVGRSGSTE. The full CDR3 sequence reads CSVVGRSGSTEAFF. Full variable domain (remainder filled in from reference TRBV29-1 and TRBJ1-1): SAVISQKPSRDICQRGTSLTIQCQVDSQVTMMFWYRQQPGQSLTLIATANQGSEATYESGFVIDKFPISRPNLTFSTLTVSNMSPEDSSIYLCSVVGRSGSTEAFFGQGTRLTVV.

Remarks on this clone: The read is 3 residues too short to cover the CDR3 end, so that end is filled in from the germline J gene. The genes are TRBV5-1 and TRBJ2-3, with TRBD2 matching 7 bases. Per the germline V gene, CDR1 is SGHRS and CDR2 is YFSETQ. The CDR3 is 16 amino acids. V lost 8 bases, J lost 3 bases, and 15 bases stayed unmatched. CDR3 bases read: TGCGCCAGTGGCATTCATCGAGACGGGGGGACAGATACG. Its translation is CASGIHRDGGTDT. The entire CDR3 protein is CASGIHRDGGTDTQYF.

This clone has just a few counts. The read terminates 3 residues ahead of where the CDR3 ends, so the germline J gene completes it. This chain links TRBV7-8 with TRBJ1-6, with 7 bases matching TRBD1. The length of the CDR3 is 16 residues. Germline V gene sequence: CDR1 SGHVS, CDR2 FQNEAQ. Trimming took 5 bases from V and 1 from J; bases not matched to a gene: 5. The CDR3 bases that were read are TGTGCCAGCAGCACAGGGACAGCTTCCTATAATTCACCC. Protein sequence: CASSTGTASYNSP. The full-length CDR3 reads as CASSTGTASYNSPLHF.

Note on this clone: The read gets to within 3 residues of the CDR3 end, and the germline J gene fills in the rest. The chain carries TRBV7-2 and TRBJ1-2; D is uncertain. V gave up 5 bases and J gave up 4 bases, with 17 bases separating them. CDR1 and CDR2 (germline): SGHTA, FQGNSA. The CDR3 is 15 residues long. The DNA read from the CDR3 is TGTGCCAGCAGCCCCATTGTGACGCGGGGCTATGGC. Translation: CASSPIVTRGYG. The full CDR3 is CASSPIVTRGYGYTF.

Only a few counts were recorded for this clone. The read is 3 residues too short to cover the CDR3 end, so that end is filled in from the germline J gene. The V and J genes are TRBV5-1 and TRBJ1-1; D is perhaps TRBD1 (5 bases). From germline, CDR1 is SGHRS and CDR2 YFSETQ. The CDR3 is 12 amino acids. The CDR3 spells CASRGQGGQAFF. The CDR3 bases that were read are TGCGCCAGCAGGGGGCAGGGTGGCCAA.

This clone has at least ten counts. With the read ending 3 residues before the CDR3 end, the germline J gene is used to fill in that end. This chain links TRBV18 with TRBJ2-5; D not certain. Germline assignment: CDR1 KGHSH and CDR2 LQKENI. The V gene lost 3 bases and the J gene lost 5 bases, with 16 bases spanning the gap. The CDR3 runs 15 residues. The CDR3 loop reads CASSPPSYQGETQYF. The CDR3 bases that were read are TGTGCCAGCTCACCTCCTTCCTACCAAGGGGAGACC.

This clone occurred a few times. The read falls 3 residues short of the CDR3 end, and the missing part is taken from the germline J gene. The genes are TRBV5-6 and TRBJ2-7; 7 nucleotides line up with TRBD1. Germline CDR1 reads SGHDT; CDR2 reads YYEEEE. The V gene end was trimmed by 2 bases and the J gene end by 5 bases; junction bases not matched to a gene: 1. The CDR3 runs 12 residues. The CDR3 here is CASSFDRDEQYF. The part of the CDR3 DNA that was read is TGTGCCAGCAGCTTTGACAGGGACGAG.

This clone is medium-sized (0.01 to 0.1%) in the sample. Sequencing ends 3 residues short of the CDR3 end; the germline J gene provides the rest. V usage is TRBV29-1 and J usage is TRBJ2-1; TRBD2 matches at 8 bases. V gave up 6 bases and J gave up 7 bases; unmatched junction bases: 11. CDR1 is SQVTM and CDR2 is ANQGSEA in the germline V gene. The CDR3 loop spans 14 amino acids. The sequenced CDR3 bases are TGCAGCGTAGGACGCGGGGGGCCGGGGAATGAG. It is translated as CSVGRGGPGNE. The full CDR3 sequence reads CSVGRGGPGNEQFF.

Notes on this clone: Coverage ceases 3 residues before the CDR3 finishes, and the germline J gene fills in the end. V is TRBV7-3 and J is TRBJ1-1; no clear D gene. The CDR3 sequence is 14 residues long. The V gene lost 4 bases and the J gene lost 3 bases, with 12 bases spanning the gap. Germline lookup yields CDR1 SGHTA and CDR2 FQGTGA. The part of the CDR3 DNA that was read is TGTGCCAGCAGCTCAGAAAGTGGGCACACTGAA. The encoded protein is CASSSESGHTE. The entire CDR3 reads CASSSESGHTEAFF.

The table lists this clone with a few counts. The sequenced fragment ends 3 residues before the CDR3 boundary, so the rest is inferred from the germline J gene. The chain links TRBV7-6 to TRBJ2-7; 8 nucleotides agree with TRBD1. The junction had 5 bases not matched to a gene; V was cut back by 4 bases and J by 3 bases. The germline V gene encodes CDR1 SGHVS and CDR2 FNYEAQ. This CDR3 comprises 14 residues. The DNA read from the CDR3 is TGTGCCAGCAGCTCTGACAGGGGAGGCTACGAG. This translates into CASSSDRGGYE. The complete CDR3 reads CASSSDRGGYEQYF.

This clone was picked up many times. The read stops 3 residues short of the end of the CDR3; the missing end is completed from the germline J gene. The chain joins TRBV19 to TRBJ1-1; maybe TRBD1 (6 bases). The V gene's germline CDR1 is LNHDA and CDR2 SQIVND (reference sequence). V lost 5 bases and J 2 bases, leaving 12 bases between the germline ends. The CDR3 sequence is 14 residues long. This CDR3 reads CASSLQGSNTEAFF. The DNA read from the CDR3 is TGTGCCAGTAGTCTCCAGGGGTCAAACACTGAA. Looking up the rest from reference TRBV19 and TRBJ1-1 gives the full variable domain: DGGITQSPKYLFRKEGQNVTLSCEQNLNHDAMYWYRQDPGQGLRLIYYSQIVNDFQKGDIAEGYSVSREKKESFPLTVTSAQKNPTAFYLCASSLQGSNTEAFFGQGTRLTVV.

To note about this clone: The read terminates 3 residues ahead of where the CDR3 ends, so the germline J gene completes it. The J gene is TRBJ2-1, the V gene TRBV7-2; weak D call: TRBD1 (6 bases). Between the trimmed V and J ends, which lost 5 bases and 6 bases, there was a span of 17 bases. Germline V CDR1 and CDR2: SGHTA, FQGNSA. The CDR3 sequence is 15 residues long. Partial CDR3 DNA: TGTGCCAGCAGCCGAACAGGGCAGAGGGGCAATGAG. Amino acids: CASSRTGQRGNE. The full CDR3 sequence reads CASSRTGQRGNEQFF.

Details on this clone: The CDR3 is cut off 3 residues early in the read; its end comes from the germline J gene. This sequence joins TRBV7-2 and TRBJ1-1; 7 bases line up with TRBD1. The germline V gene has CDR1 SGHTA and CDR2 FQGNSA. The CDR3 extends over 14 amino acids. The part of the CDR3 DNA that was read is TGTGCCAGCAGCTCCCGGCGACAGGGTAGTTCA. Translating gives CASSSRRQGSS. The entire CDR3 protein reads CASSSRRQGSSAFF.

This clone was detected only a few times. The CDR3 extends 3 residues past the end of the read, so its final part is completed from the germline J gene. This chain uses TRBV19 with TRBJ1-2, with 7 positions matching TRBD1. Germline values: CDR1 LNHDA, CDR2 SQIVND (reference sequence). The CDR3 extends over 14 amino acids. V was pared by 4 bases and J by 3 bases, with 5 bases of the junction left unmatched. CDR3 residues: CASSTDGTDYGYTF. The CDR3 DNA, read in part, is TGTGCCAGTAGTACGGACGGGACAGACTATGGC.

Concerning this clone itself: The CDR3 is cut off 3 residues early in the read; its end comes from the germline J gene. The chain combines TRBV5-1 with TRBJ2-1, with 9 bases matching TRBD1. V was clipped by 2 bases and J by 4 bases; unmatched bases: 13. The CDR3 has 18 residues. CDR1 is SGHRS and CDR2 is YFSETQ in the germline V gene. CDR3 amino acids: CASSLDPPGQGNYNEQFF. CDR3 DNA (partial): TGCGCCAGCAGCTTAGATCCCCCGGGACAGGGAAATTACAATGAG. Combining the CDR3 with reference TRBV5-1 and TRBJ2-1 gives the whole variable domain KAGVTQTPRYLIKTRGQQVTLSCSPISGHRSVSWYQQTPGQGLQFLFEYFSETQRNKGNFPGRFSGRQFSNSRSEMNVSTLELGDSALYLCASSLDPPGQGNYNEQFFGPGTRLTVL.

CDR3 bases read: TGTGCCAGCAGTGAAGCGGAGCGGGGTGAG. It specifies CASSEAERGE. The whole CDR3 sequence is CASSEAERGEQFF. The genes are TRBV2 and TRBJ2-1; 7 bases are shared with TRBD2. The read comes to an end 3 residues before the CDR3 does, leaving the germline J gene to fill in the end. CDR1 and CDR2 from the germline V gene are SNHLY and FYNNEI. This CDR3 region has 13 residues. The trim removed 0 bases at V and 9 bases at J, leaving 2 bases unmatched. The full variable domain, its missing parts supplied by reference TRBV2 and TRBJ2-1, is EPEVTQTPSHQVTQMGQEVILRCVPISNHLYFYWYRQILGQKVEFLVSFYNNEISEKSEIFDDQFSVERPDGSNFTLKIRSTKLEDSAMYFCASSEAERGEQFFGPGTRLTVL.